This TCR beta chain is from a study of cytomegalovirus exposure and HLA in healthy donors (dated by TCRdb to the late 2010s). For context, the study as a whole: A later analysis indicated that the 90 to 150 validation repertoires were generated on the platform also employed for the roughly 730 repertoires of the first cohort. The study was designed to test whether signatures of past pathogen exposure could be identified by cataloging public T cell receptors. Besides the first cohort of around 670 subjects, a separate validation cohort made up of 120 different subjects was used. The study combined high-throughput TCR immunosequencing, statistical association of individual TCRs with disease status, and machine learning to predict cytomegalovirus infection status. What the work shows at the level of the full study, not this receptor alone: A later analysis had no HLA typing for the validation cohort, so co-occurrence there was scored across all 110 or so repertoires. In vitro tests confirmed that three of the cytomegalovirus-associated TCR beta chains recognize cytomegalovirus antigens. The study listed over 150 TCR beta chains as associated with cytomegalovirus. A later analysis found that TCRs clustered in the first cohort also tended to co-occur in the 95 to 150 validation repertoires, with 94% of cluster scores above 0. It was suggested by the authors that the approach could potentially be generalized to other disease states and immunological phenotypes. The classifier was reported to diagnose cytomegalovirus status with high specificity and sensitivity in both the original cohort and the validation cohort. While some public TCRs were present in many individuals, most TCR sequences turned up only very rarely across donors.

Separate from the roughly 650-subject first cohort, the validation cohort of about 120 subjects was the group to which the donors belonged. Library method: the immunoSEQ multiplex PCR assay. Per the original workflow: A statistical classification framework was built to diagnose cytomegalovirus status from the catalog of TCR beta chain sequences. Drawn from immuneACCESS, this table holds only the in-frame rearrangements with V and J called that TCRdb kept. Clones are partly lost; checked studies trace under half to an unresolved V gene and leave the rest unexplained. V, J and clone size are taken as reported in that table, and D and trimming were inferred from the DNA itself. The sample table records some 210,000 clones; over 65% of these occur just once. Of the sample, around 5.6% falls within the top ten clones. The V and J ends are trimmed by 5 bases and 6 bases, leaving 12 bases between them. The germline V gene supplies CDR1 MNHEY and CDR2 SVGAGI. Spanning cysteine to phenylalanine, the CDR3 consists of 13 amino acids. Only the CDR3 part of the read is kept: 39 bases, read in frame from the first base.

This clone was seen a few times. The specificity of this receptor is unknown. Per-base quality was not reported, and no clone a single base away is much larger than it. This sequence uses TRBV6-5 and TRBJ2-3, with a weak D call of TRBD2 (5 bases match). Sequencing input: PBMCs. The receptor was isolated from a woman aged 18-35 years in good health and CMV-seronegative. The bases read TGTGCCAGCAGTAAAGGCGAGCGGGATACGCAGTATTTT. Its protein product is CASSKGERDTQYF.